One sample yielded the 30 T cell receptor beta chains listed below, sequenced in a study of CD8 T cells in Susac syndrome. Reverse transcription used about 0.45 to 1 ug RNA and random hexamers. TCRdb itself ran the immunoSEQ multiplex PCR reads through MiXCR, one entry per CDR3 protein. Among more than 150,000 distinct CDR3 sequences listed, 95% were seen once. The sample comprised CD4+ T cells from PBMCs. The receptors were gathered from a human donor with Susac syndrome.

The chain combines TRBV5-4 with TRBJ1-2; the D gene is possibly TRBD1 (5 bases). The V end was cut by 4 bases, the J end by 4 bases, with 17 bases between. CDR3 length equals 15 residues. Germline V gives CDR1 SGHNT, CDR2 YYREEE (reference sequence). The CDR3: CASSRDSPGLYGYTF. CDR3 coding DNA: TGTGCCAGCAGCCGCGACAGCCCAGGTCTCTATGGCTACACCTTC. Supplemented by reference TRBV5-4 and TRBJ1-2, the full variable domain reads ETGVTQSPTHLIKTRGQQVTLRCSSQSGHNTVSWYQQALGQGPQFIFQYYREEENGRGNFPPRFSGLQFPNYSSELNVNALELDDSALYLCASSRDSPGLYGYTFGSGTRLTVV.

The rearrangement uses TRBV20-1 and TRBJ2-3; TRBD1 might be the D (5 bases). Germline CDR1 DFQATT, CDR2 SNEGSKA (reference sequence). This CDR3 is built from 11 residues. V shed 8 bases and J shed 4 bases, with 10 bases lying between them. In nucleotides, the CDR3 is TGCAGTTACCTAGGGGCAGATACGCAGTATTTT. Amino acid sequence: CSYLGADTQYF.

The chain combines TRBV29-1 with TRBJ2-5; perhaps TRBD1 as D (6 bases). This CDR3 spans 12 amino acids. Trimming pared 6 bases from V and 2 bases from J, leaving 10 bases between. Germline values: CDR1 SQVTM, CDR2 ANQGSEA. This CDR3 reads CSVGTTQETQYF. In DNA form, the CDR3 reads TGCAGCGTAGGGACAACTCAAGAGACCCAGTACTTC.

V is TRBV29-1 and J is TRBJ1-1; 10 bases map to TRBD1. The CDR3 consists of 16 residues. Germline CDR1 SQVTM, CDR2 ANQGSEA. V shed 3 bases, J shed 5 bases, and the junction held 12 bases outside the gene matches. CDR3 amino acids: CSVENWTGGGGTEAFF. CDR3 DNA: TGCAGCGTTGAGAACTGGACAGGGGGAGGGGGGACTGAAGCTTTCTTT.

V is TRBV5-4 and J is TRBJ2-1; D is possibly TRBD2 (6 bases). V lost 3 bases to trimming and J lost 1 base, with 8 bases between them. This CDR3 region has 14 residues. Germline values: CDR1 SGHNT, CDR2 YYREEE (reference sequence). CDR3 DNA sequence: TGTGCCAGCAGCTCTGCGGGGTCCTACAATGAGCAGTTCTTC. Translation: CASSSAGSYNEQFF.

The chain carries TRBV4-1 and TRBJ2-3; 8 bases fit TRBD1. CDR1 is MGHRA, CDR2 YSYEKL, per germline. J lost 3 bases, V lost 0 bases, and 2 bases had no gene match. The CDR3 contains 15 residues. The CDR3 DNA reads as TGCGCCAGCAGCCAAGATCGGACAGGGACAGATACGCAGTATTTT. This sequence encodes CASSQDRTGTDTQYF.

CDR3 DNA sequence: TGTGCCAGCAGCCAAGGTCAGGGAGGAGATACGCAGTATTTT. This sequence encodes CASSQGQGGDTQYF. The J gene is TRBJ2-3, the V gene TRBV3-1, with a weak D call TRBD2 (6 bases). Germline V gene data show CDR1 as LGHDT and CDR2 as YNNKEL (reference sequence). Trimming pared 1 base from V and 5 bases from J, leaving 10 bases between. The CDR3 spans 14 residues.

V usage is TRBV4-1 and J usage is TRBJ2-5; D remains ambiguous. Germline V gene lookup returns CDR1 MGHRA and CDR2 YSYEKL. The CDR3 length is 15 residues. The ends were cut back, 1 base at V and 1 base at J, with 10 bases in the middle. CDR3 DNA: TGCGCCAGCAGCCAAGCTGGTCAGAGCCAAGAGACCCAGTACTTC. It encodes CASSQAGQSQETQYF.

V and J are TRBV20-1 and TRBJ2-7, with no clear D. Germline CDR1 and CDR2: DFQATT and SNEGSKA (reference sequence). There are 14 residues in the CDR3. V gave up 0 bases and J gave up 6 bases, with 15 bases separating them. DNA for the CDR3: TGCAGTGCTAGAGATTGGCAGGATACAATCGAGCAGTACTTC. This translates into CSARDWQDTIEQYF.

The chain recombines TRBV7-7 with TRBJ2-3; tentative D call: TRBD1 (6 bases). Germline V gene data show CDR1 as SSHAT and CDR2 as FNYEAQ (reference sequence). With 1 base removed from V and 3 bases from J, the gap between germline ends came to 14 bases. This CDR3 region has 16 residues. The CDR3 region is CASSLGHRAGTDTQYF. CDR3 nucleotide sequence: TGTGCCAGCAGCTTAGGGCACAGGGCTGGGACAGATACGCAGTATTTT.

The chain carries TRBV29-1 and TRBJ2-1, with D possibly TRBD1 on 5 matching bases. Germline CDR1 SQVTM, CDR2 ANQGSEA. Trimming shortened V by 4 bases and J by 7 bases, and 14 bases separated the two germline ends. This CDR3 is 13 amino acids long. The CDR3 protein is CSVVQGPTNEQFF. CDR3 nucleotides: TGCAGCGTTGTCCAGGGCCCTACAAATGAGCAGTTCTTC.

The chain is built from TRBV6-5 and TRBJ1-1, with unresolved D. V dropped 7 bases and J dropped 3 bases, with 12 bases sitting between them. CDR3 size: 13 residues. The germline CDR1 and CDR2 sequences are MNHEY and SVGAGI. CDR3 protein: CASTAGFDTEAFF. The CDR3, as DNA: TGTGCCAGCACGGCGGGGTTTGACACTGAAGCTTTCTTT.

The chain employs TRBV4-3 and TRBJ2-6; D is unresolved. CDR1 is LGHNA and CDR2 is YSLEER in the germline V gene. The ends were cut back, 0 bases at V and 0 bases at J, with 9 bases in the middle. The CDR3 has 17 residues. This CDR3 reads CASSQEAVPSGANVLTF. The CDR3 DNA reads TGCGCCAGCAGCCAAGAGGCGGTCCCCTCTGGGGCCAACGTCCTGACTTTC.

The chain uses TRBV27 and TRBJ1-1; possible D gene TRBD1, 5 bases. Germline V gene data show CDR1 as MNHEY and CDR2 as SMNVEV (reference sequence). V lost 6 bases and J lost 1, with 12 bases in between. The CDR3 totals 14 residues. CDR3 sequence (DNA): TGTGCCAGCAGATTCATACAGGAGAACACTGAAGCTTTCTTT. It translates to CASRFIQENTEAFF.

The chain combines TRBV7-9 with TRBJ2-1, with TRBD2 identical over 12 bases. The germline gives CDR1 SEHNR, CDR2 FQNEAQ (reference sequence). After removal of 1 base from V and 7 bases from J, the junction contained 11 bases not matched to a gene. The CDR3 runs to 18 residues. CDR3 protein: CASSLVGASGGARNEQFF. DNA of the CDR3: TGTGCCAGCAGCTTAGTTGGGGCTAGCGGGGGGGCCAGGAATGAGCAGTTCTTC.

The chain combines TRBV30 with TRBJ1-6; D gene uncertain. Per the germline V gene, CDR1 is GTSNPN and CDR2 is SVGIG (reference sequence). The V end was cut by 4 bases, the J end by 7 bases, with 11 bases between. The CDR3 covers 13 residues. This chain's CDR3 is CAWTDRVNSPLHF. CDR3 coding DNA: TGTGCCTGGACTGACCGTGTAAATTCACCCCTCCACTTT. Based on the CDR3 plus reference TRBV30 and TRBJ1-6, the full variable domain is SQTIHQWPATLVQPVGSPLSLECTVEGTSNPNLYWYRQAAGRGLQLLFYSVGIGQISSEVPQNLSASRPQDRQFILSSKKLLLSDSGFYLCAWTDRVNSPLHFGNGTRLTVT.

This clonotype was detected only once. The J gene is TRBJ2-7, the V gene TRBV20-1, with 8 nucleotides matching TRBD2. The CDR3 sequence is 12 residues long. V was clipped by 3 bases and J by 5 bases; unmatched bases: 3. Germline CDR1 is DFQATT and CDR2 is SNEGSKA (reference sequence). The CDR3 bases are TGCAGTGCTAGCGGGGGGGTGAACGAGCAGTACTTC. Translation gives CSASGGVNEQYF.

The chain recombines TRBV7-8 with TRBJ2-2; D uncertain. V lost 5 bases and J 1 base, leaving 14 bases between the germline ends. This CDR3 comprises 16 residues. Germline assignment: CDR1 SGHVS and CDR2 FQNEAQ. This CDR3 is CASSPRVTLNTGELFF. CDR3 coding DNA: TGTGCCAGCAGCCCCCGGGTAACACTGAACACCGGGGAGCTGTTTTTT.

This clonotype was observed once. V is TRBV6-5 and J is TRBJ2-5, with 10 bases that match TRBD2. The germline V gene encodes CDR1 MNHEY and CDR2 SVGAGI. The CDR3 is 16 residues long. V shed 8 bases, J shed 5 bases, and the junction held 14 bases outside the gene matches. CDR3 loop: CASGYPRTSGGETQYF. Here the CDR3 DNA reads TGTGCCAGCGGCTACCCTCGGACTAGCGGAGGGGAGACCCAGTACTTC.

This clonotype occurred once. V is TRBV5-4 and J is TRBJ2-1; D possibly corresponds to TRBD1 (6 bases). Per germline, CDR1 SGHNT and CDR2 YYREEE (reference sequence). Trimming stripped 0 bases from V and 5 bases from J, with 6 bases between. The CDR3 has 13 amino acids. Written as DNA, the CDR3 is TGTGCCAGCAGCTTGGGACAGGACAATGAGCAGTTCTTC. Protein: CASSLGQDNEQFF.

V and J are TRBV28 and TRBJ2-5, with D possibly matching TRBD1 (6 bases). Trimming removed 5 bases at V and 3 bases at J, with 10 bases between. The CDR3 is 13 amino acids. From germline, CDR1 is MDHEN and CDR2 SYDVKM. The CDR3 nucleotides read TGTGCCAGCAGTCAACAGGGAGAAGAGACCCAGTACTTC. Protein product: CASSQQGEETQYF. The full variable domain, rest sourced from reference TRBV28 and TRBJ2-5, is DVKVTQSSRYLVKRTGEKVFLECVQDMDHENMFWYRQDPGLGLRLIYFSYDVKMKEKGDIPEGYSVSREKKERFSLILESASTNQTSMYLCASSQQGEETQYFGPGTRLLVL.

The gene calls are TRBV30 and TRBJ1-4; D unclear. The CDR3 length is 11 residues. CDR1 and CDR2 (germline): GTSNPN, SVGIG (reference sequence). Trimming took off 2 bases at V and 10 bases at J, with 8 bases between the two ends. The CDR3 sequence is CAWSWAGKLFF. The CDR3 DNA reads TGTGCCTGGAGTTGGGCGGGAAAACTGTTTTTT. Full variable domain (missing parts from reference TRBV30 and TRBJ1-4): SQTIHQWPATLVQPVGSPLSLECTVEGTSNPNLYWYRQAAGRGLQLLFYSVGIGQISSEVPQNLSASRPQDRQFILSSKKLLLSDSGFYLCAWSWAGKLFFGSGTQLSVL.

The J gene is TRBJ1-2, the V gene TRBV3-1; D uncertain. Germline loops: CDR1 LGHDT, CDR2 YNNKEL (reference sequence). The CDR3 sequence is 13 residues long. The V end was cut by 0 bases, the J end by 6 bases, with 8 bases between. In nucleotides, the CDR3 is TGTGCCAGCAGCCAAGAGTCTCGGGATGGCTACACCTTC. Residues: CASSQESRDGYTF.

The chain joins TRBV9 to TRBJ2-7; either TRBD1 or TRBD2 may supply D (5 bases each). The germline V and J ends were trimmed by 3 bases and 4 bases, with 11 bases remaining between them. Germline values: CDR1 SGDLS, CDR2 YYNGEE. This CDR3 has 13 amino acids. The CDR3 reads CASSGGGWYEQYF. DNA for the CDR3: TGTGCCAGCAGCGGTGGGGGATGGTACGAGCAGTACTTC.

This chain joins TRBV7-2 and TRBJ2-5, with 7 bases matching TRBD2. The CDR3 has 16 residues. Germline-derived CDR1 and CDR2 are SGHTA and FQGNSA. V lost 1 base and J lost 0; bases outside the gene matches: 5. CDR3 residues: CASSLGSAGNQETQYF. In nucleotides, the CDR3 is TGTGCCAGCAGCTTAGGGTCAGCGGGGAACCAAGAGACCCAGTACTTC.

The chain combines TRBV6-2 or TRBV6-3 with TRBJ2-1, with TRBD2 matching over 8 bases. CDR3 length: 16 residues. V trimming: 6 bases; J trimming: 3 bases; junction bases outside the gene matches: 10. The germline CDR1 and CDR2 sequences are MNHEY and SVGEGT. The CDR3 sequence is CASREPRGAHYNEQFF. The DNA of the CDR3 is TGTGCCAGCAGAGAACCGCGGGGGGCTCACTACAATGAGCAGTTCTTC.

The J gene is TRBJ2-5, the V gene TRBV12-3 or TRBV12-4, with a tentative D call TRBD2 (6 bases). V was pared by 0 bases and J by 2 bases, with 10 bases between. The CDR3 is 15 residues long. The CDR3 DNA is TGTGCCAGCAGTTTAGCCTCGGGACTGCAAGAGACCCAGTACTTC. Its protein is CASSLASGLQETQYF.

This CDR3 reads CASSLGVGEQYF. CDR3 sequence (DNA): TGTGCCAGCAGCCTAGGGGTCGGCGAGCAGTACTTC. The rearrangement links TRBV7-9 to TRBJ2-7; D possibly corresponds to TRBD1 (5 bases). CDR3 size: 12 residues. Germline lookup yields CDR1 SEHNR and CDR2 FQNEAQ (reference sequence). V gave up 5 bases and J gave up 6 bases, with 11 bases separating them.

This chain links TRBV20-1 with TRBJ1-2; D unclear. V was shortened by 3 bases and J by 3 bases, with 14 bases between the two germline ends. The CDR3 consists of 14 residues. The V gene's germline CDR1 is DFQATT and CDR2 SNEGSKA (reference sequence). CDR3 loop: CSASGPPRDYGYTF. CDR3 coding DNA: TGCAGTGCTAGTGGTCCTCCAAGGGACTATGGCTACACCTTC.

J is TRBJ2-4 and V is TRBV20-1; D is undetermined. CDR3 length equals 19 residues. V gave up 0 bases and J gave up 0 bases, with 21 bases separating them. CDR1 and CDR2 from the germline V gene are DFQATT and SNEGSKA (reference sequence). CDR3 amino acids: CSARDRADQVTLAKNIQYF. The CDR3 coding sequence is TGCAGTGCTAGAGATCGGGCAGACCAAGTAACACTAGCCAAAAACATTCAGTACTTC.